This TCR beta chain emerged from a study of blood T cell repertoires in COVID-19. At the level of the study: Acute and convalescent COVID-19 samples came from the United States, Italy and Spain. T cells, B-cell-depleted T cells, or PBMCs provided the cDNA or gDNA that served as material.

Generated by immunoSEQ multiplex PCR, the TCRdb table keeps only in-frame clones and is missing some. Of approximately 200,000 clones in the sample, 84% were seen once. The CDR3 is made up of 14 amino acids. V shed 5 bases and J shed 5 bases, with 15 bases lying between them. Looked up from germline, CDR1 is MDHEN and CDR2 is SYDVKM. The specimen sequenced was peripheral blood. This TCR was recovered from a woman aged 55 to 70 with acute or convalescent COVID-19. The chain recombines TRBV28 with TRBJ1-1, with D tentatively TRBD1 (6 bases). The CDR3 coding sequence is TGTGCCAGCAGTGAACGGGGGGCAAGGACTGAAGCTTTCTTT. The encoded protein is CASSERGARTEAFF.